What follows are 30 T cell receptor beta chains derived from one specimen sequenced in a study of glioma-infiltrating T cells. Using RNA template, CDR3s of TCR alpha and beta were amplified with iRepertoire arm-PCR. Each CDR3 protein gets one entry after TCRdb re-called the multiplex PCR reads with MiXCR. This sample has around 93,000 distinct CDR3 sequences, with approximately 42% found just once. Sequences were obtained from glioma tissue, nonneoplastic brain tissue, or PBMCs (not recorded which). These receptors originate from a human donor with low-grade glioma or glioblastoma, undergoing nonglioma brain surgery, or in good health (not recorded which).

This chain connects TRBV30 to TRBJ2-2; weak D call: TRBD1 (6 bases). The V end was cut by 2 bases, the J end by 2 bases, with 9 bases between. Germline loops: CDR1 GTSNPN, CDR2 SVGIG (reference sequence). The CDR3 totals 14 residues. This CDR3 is CAWSLGGNTGELFF. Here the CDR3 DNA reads TGTGCCTGGAGTTTAGGGGGTAACACCGGGGAGCTGTTTTTT.

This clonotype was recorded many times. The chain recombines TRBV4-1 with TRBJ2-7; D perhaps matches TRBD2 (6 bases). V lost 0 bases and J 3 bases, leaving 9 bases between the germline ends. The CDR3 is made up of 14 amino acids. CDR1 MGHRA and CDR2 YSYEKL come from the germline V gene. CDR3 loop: CASSQEGSGYEQYF. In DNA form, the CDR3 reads TGCGCCAGCAGCCAAGAGGGTAGCGGCTACGAGCAGTACTTC.

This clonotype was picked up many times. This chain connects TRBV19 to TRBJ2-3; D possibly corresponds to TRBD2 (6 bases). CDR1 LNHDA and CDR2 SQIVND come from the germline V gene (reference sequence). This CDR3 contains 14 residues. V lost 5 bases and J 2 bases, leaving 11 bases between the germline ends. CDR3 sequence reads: CASSGGLLTDTQYF. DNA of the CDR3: TGTGCCAGTAGTGGGGGACTTCTCACAGATACGCAGTATTTT.

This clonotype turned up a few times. The CDR3 here is CASSLGRLTETQYF. CDR3 coding DNA: TGTGCCAGCAGCCTCGGGAGACTTACGGAGACCCAGTACTTC. The J gene is TRBJ2-5, the V gene TRBV5-5; maybe TRBD2 (6 bases). Per the germline V gene, CDR1 is SGHKS and CDR2 is YYEKEE (reference sequence). With 4 bases removed from V and 5 bases from J, the gap between germline ends came to 15 bases. The CDR3 has 14 amino acids. The entire variable domain, with the rest obtained from reference TRBV5-5 and TRBJ2-5, is as follows: DAGVTQSPTHLIKTRGQQVTLRCSPISGHKSVSWYQQVLGQGPQFIFQYYEKEERGRGNFPDRFSARQFPNYSSELNVNALLLGDSALYLCASSLGRLTETQYFGPGTRLLVL.

The CDR3 DNA follows: TGCAGTGCTAGAGAGGGCTACACCTTC. Amino acid sequence: CSAREGYTF. The chain links TRBV20-1 to TRBJ1-2; the D is unclear. The CDR3 covers 9 residues. The V end lost 0 bases, the J end lost 8 bases, and 1 base lay between the germline ends. Germline assignment: CDR1 DFQATT and CDR2 SNEGSKA (reference sequence).

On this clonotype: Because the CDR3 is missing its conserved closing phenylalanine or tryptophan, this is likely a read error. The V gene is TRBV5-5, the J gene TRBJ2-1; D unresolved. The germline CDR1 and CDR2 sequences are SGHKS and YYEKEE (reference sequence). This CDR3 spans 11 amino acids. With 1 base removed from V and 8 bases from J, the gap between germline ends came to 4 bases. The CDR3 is CASSLWDEQFL. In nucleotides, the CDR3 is TGTGCCAGCAGCTTGTGGGATGAGCAGTTCCTC.

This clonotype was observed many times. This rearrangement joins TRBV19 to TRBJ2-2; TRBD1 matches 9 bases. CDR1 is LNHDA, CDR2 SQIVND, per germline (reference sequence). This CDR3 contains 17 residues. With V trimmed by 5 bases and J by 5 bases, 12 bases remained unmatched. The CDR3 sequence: CASSANPGQGTTGELFF. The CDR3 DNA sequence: TGTGCCAGTAGTGCCAACCCGGGACAGGGAACGACCGGGGAGCTGTTTTTT.

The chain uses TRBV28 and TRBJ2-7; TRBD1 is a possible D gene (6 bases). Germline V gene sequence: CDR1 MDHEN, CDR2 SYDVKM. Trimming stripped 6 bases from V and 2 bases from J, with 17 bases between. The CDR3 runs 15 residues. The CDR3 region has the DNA TGTGCCAGCAGCGACCGGCAGGGGATTCCCTACGAGCAGTACTTC. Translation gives CASSDRQGIPYEQYF.

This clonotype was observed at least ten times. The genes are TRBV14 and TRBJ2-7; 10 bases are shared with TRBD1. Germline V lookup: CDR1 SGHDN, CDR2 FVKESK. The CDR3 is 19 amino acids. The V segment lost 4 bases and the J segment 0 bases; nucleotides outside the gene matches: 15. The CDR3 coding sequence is TGTGCCAGCAGCCCCCATCCGGGACAGGGGCCTCTTAGCTCCTACGAGCAGTACTTC. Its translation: CASSPHPGQGPLSSYEQYF.

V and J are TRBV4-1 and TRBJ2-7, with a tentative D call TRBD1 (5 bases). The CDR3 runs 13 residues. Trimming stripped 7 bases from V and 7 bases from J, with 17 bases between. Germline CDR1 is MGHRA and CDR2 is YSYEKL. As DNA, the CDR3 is TGCGCCAGCACCCAGGGTTCCTACAATGAGCAGTACTTC. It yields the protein CASTQGSYNEQYF.

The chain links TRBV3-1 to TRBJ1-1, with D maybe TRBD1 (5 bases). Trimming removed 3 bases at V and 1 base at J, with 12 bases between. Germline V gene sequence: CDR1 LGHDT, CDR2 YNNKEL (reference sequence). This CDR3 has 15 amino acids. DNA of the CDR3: TGTGCCAGCAGCCATGCCGGGGCAGGGAACACTGAAGCTTTCTTT. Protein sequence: CASSHAGAGNTEAFF.

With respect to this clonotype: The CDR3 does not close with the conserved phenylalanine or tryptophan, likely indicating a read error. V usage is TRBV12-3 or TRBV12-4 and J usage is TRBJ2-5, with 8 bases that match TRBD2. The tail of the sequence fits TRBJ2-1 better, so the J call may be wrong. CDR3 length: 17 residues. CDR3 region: CASSLDYRTSYDNEQFL. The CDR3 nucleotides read TGTGCCAGCAGTTTAGACTATCGGACTAGCTACGACAATGAGCAGTTCCTC.

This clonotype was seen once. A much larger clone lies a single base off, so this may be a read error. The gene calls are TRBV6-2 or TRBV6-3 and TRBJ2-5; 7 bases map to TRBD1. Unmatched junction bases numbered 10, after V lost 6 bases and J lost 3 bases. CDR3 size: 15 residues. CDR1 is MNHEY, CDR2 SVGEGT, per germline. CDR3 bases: TGTGCCAGCAGCATATCCGGGACAGAAAAAGAGACCCAGTACTTC. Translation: CASSISGTEKETQYF.

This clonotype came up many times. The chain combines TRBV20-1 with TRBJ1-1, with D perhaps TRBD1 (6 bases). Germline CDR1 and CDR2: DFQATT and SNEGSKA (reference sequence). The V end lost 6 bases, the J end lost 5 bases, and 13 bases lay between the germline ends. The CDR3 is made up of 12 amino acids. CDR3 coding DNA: TGCAGTGCCAATCGACAGGAGACTGAAGCTTTCTTT. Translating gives CSANRQETEAFF.

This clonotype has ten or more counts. CDR3 amino acids: CASSTRNSEQFF. CDR3 coding DNA: TGTGCCAGTAGTACGAGGAACTCTGAGCAGTTCTTC. The chain uses TRBV19 and TRBJ2-1; the D is unclear. Trimming cost V 4 bases and J 9 bases, with 10 bases left between them. The CDR3 is made up of 12 amino acids. Germline lookup yields CDR1 LNHDA and CDR2 SQIVND (reference sequence). The whole variable domain, filled in from reference TRBV19 and TRBJ2-1, reads DGGITQSPKYLFRKEGQNVTLSCEQNLNHDAMYWYRQDPGQGLRLIYYSQIVNDFQKGDIAEGYSVSREKKESFPLTVTSAQKNPTAFYLCASSTRNSEQFFGPGTRLTVL.

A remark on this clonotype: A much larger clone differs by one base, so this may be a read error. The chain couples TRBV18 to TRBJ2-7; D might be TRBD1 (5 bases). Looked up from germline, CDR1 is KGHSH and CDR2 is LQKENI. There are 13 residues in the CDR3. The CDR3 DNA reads TGTGCCGGCTCACCGGACACCACCTACGAGCAGTACTTC. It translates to CAGSPDTTYEQYF.

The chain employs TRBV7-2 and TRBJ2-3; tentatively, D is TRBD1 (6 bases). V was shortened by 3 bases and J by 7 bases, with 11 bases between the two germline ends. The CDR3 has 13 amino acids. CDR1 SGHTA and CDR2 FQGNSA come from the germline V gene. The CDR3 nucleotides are TGTGCCAGCAGCTTGGCAGGGACAAATACGCAGTATTTT. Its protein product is CASSLAGTNTQYF.

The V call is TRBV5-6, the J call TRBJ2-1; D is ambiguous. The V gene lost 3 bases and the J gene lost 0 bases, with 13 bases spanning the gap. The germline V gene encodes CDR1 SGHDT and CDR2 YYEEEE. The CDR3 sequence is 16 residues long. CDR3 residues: CASSWVDSRSYNEQFF. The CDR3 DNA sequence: TGTGCCAGCAGCTGGGTCGACTCTCGCTCCTACAATGAGCAGTTCTTC. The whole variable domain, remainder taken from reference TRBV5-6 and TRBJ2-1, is DAGVTQSPTHLIKTRGQQVTLRCSPKSGHDTVSWYQQALGQGPQFIFQYYEEEERQRGNFPDRFSGHQFPNYSSELNVNALLLGDSALYLCASSWVDSRSYNEQFFGPGTRLTVL.

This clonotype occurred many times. In DNA form, the CDR3 reads TGTGCCAGTAGTAGACAGCCAAGCACAGATACGCAGTATTTT. Its translation is CASSRQPSTDTQYF. The chain recombines TRBV19 with TRBJ2-3, with a possible D match to TRBD1 (5 bases). V was pared by 4 bases and J by 0 bases, with 8 bases between. The germline CDR1 and CDR2 sequences are LNHDA and SQIVND (reference sequence). CDR3 length: 14 residues.

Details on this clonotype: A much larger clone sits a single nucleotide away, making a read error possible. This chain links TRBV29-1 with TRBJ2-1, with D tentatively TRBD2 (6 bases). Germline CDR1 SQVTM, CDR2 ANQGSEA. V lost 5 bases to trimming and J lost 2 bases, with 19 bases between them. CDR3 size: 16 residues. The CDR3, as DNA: TGCAGCGTTTTAGGTAGCGGACCTAGCACCTACAATGAGCAGTTCTTC. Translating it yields CSVLGSGPSTYNEQFF.

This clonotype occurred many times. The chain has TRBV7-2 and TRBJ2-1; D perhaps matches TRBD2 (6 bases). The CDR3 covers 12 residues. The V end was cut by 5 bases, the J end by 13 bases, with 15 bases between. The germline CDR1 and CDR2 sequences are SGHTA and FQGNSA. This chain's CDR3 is CASSGRDQSQFF. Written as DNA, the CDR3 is TGTGCCAGCAGCGGGCGGGACCAAAGTCAGTTCTTC.

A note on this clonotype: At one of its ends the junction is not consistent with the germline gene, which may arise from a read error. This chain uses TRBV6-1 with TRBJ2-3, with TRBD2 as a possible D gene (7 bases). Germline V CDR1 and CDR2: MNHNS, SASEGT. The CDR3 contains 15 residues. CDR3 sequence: CASSVARGGTDTQYF. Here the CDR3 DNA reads TGTGCCAGCAGTGTAGCGAGGGGGGGCACAGATACGCAGTACTTT.

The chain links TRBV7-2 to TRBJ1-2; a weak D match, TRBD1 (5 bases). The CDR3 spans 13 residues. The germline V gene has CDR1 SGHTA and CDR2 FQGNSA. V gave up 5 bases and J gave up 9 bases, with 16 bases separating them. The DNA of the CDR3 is TGTGCCAGCAGCGAGGGGACCTACTGTTGCTACACCTTC. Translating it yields CASSEGTYCCYTF.

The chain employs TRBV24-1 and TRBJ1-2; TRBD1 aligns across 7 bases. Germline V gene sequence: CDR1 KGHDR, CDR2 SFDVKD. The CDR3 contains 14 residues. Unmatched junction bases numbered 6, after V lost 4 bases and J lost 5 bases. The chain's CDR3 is CATSDPGTVYGYTF. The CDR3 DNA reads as TGTGCCACCAGTGACCCCGGGACAGTATATGGCTACACCTTC.

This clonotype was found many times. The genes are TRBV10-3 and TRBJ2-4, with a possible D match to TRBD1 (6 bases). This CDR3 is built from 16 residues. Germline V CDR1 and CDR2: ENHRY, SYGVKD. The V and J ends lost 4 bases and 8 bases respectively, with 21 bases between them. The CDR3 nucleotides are TGTGCCATCAGTGCAACAGGGATTGGGGTTTCGGACATTCAGTACTTC. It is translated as CAISATGIGVSDIQYF.

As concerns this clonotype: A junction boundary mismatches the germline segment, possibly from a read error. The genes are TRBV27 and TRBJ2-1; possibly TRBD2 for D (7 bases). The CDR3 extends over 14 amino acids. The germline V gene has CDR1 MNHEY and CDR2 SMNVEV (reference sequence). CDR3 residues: CASGEGVSYNGQSF. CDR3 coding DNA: TGTGCCAGCGGGGAGGGGGTCTCCTACAATGGGCAGTCCTTC.

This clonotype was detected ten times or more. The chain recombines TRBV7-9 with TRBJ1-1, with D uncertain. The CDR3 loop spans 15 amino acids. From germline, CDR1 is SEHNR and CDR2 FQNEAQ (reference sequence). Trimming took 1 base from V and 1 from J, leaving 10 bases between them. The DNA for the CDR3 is TGTGCCAGCAGCTTAGGGAACAGCTGGAACACTGAAGCTTTCTTT. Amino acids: CASSLGNSWNTEAFF.

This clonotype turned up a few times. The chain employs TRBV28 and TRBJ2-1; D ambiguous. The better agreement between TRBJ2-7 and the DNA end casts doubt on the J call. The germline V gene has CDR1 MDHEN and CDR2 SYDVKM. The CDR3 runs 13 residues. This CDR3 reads CARSVGGAYEQYF. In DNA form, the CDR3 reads TGTGCTAGAAGCGTCGGCGGTGCCTACGAGCAGTACTTC.

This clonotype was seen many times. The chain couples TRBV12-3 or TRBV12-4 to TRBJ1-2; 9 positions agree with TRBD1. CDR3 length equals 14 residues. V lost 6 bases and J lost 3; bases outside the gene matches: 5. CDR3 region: CASSRTGAHYGYTF. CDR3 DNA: TGTGCCAGCAGCCGGACAGGGGCGCACTATGGCTACACCTTC.

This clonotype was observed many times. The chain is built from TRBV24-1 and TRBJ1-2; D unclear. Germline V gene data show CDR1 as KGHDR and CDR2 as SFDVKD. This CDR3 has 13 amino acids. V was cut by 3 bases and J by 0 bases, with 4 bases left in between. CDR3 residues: CATSDGANYGYTF. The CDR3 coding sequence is TGTGCCACCAGTGATGGGGCTAACTATGGCTACACCTTC.